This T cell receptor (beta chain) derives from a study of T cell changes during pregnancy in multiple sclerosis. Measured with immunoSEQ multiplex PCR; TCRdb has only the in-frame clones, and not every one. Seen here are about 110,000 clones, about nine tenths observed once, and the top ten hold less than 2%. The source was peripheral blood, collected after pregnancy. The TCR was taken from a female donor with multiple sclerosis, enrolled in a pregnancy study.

The CDR3 DNA is TGTGCCTGGAGTACTTCTGGGGGGGCCGCCTACGAGCAGTACTTC. It specifies CAWSTSGGAAYEQYF. This chain uses TRBV30 with TRBJ2-7; possible D gene TRBD2, 7 bases. CDR1 and CDR2 (germline): GTSNPN, SVGIG (reference sequence). The CDR3 is 15 amino acids. V was pared by 2 bases and J by 2 bases, with 16 bases between.